The 22 T cell receptor beta chains below all came from one sample that was sequenced in a study of shared clonotypes between healthy human individuals. Measured with immunoSEQ multiplex PCR; TCRdb has only the in-frame clones, and not every one. The sample gives roughly 2.1 million clones, roughly 91% of which show up once; 1.5% to 2% is in the top ten. Naive CD8 cells lacked CD45RO, underwent positive selection for CCR7 and left out terminally differentiated effector memory CD45RA+ cells. Sequencing input: naive CD8+ T cells from PBMCs. The receptors here all came from a man aged 18 to 35 in good health. Some clones in this sample may be carry-over from other donors' samples.

This chain uses TRBV2 with TRBJ2-3; D call uncertain. The V and J ends lost 4 bases and 0 bases respectively, with 11 bases between them. The CDR3 covers 15 residues. Germline V gene data show CDR1 as SNHLY and CDR2 as FYNNEI. DNA of the CDR3: TGTGCCAGCAGTGCCGGGCGGTATAGCACAGATACGCAGTATTTT. Its protein is CASSAGRYSTDTQYF. Complete variable domain (other parts from reference TRBV2 and TRBJ2-3): EPEVTQTPSHQVTQMGQEVILRCVPISNHLYFYWYRQILGQKVEFLVSFYNNEISEKSEIFDDQFSVERPDGSNFTLKIRSTKLEDSAMYFCASSAGRYSTDTQYFGPGTRLTVL.

The chain's CDR3 is CASSETRQSKPYEQYF. CDR3 bases: TGTGCCAGCAGCGAGACCCGACAGTCTAAGCCCTACGAGCAGTACTTC. The chain recombines TRBV9 with TRBJ2-7, with D perhaps matching TRBD1 (5 bases). Germline V gives CDR1 SGDLS, CDR2 YYNGEE. This CDR3 contains 16 residues. With 3 bases removed from V and 2 bases from J, the gap between germline ends came to 18 bases.

The chain employs TRBV4-1 and TRBJ2-6, with D uncertain. CDR1 MGHRA and CDR2 YSYEKL come from the germline V gene. Trimming left V 5 bases short and J 3 bases short, with 20 bases between. The CDR3 has 18 residues. This CDR3 is CASSYRDQAGLGANVLTF. Here the CDR3 DNA reads TGCGCCAGCAGCTACCGTGACCAGGCCGGGCTTGGGGCCAACGTCCTGACTTTC.

The J gene is TRBJ2-7, the V gene TRBV5-3, with unresolved D. TRBV5-3 is assigned to the ORF class and has an uncertain function. CDR3 length: 14 amino acids. V dropped 7 bases and J dropped 0 bases, with 14 bases sitting between them. CDR3 in amino acids: CARELVISSYEQYF. CDR3 in DNA: TGTGCCAGAGAACTGGTGATAAGCTCCTACGAGCAGTACTTC.

V gene TRBV11-1 combines with J gene TRBJ2-7, with a weak D call TRBD2 (5 bases). The CDR3 is made up of 12 amino acids. Deletions cut 4 bases from V and 3 bases from J, with 7 bases between. Germline lookup yields CDR1 SGHAT and CDR2 FQDESV (reference sequence). The DNA for the CDR3 is TGTGCCAGCAGCTCAGGAGGCTACGAGCAGTACTTC. This sequence encodes CASSSGGYEQYF.

J is TRBJ1-5 and V is TRBV7-9; 9 nucleotides align to TRBD1. CDR1 and CDR2 from the germline V gene are SEHNR and FQNEAQ (reference sequence). The trim removed 5 bases at V and 3 bases at J, leaving 8 bases unmatched. This CDR3 contains 16 residues. The CDR3 sequence: CASSGHGQGINQPQHF. DNA of the CDR3: TGTGCCAGCAGCGGACATGGACAGGGGATCAATCAGCCCCAGCATTTT.

The J gene is TRBJ2-7, the V gene TRBV13; TRBD2 matches at 7 bases. From germline, CDR1 is PRHDT and CDR2 FYEKMQ (reference sequence). The CDR3 sequence is 16 residues long. J lost 0 bases, V lost 4 bases, and 9 bases had no gene match. The CDR3 coding sequence is TGTGCCAGCAGCTCCGACCGGGACTACAGCTCCTACGAGCAGTACTTC. It codes for CASSSDRDYSSYEQYF.

This clone was observed once. The CDR3 sequence is CASSLRRYQETQYF. CDR3 bases: TGTGCCAGCAGCCTGCGACGGTACCAAGAGACCCAGTACTTC. The rearrangement joins TRBV5-8 to TRBJ2-5; no clear D gene. The CDR3 runs to 14 residues. The V gene's germline CDR1 is SGHTS and CDR2 YDEGEE. V lost 4 bases and J 0 bases, leaving 10 bases between the germline ends.

The rearrangement joins TRBV6-5 to TRBJ1-2, with D perhaps matching TRBD1 (6 bases). Germline CDR1 and CDR2: MNHEY and SVGAGI. The CDR3 sequence is 14 residues long. The germline V and J ends were trimmed by 6 bases and 5 bases, with 16 bases remaining between them. CDR3 region: CASRDDTGLYGYTF. CDR3 nucleotide sequence: TGTGCCAGCAGAGACGATACAGGGTTGTATGGCTACACCTTC.

This clone showed up just once. The gene calls are TRBV18 and TRBJ2-2; 8 bases match TRBD1. Per germline, CDR1 KGHSH and CDR2 LQKENI. V was pared by 5 bases and J by 6 bases, with 5 bases of the junction left unmatched. The CDR3 extends over 14 amino acids. Here the CDR3 reads CASSTRGRPGELFF. The CDR3 region has the DNA TGTGCCAGCTCAACCAGGGGGCGCCCCGGGGAGCTGTTTTTT.

The V call is TRBV2, the J call TRBJ2-2; 9 bases align to TRBD1. V lost 1 base, J lost 6 bases, and 9 bases stayed unmatched. The CDR3 length is 17 residues. Germline-derived CDR1 and CDR2 are SNHLY and FYNNEI. CDR3 sequence reads: CASSEDQETGGPGELFF. The DNA for the CDR3 is TGTGCCAGCAGTGAAGATCAGGAGACAGGGGGGCCCGGGGAGCTGTTTTTT.

Concerning this clone: This specimen includes other DNA sequences encoding the same CDR3. The CDR3 DNA reads as TGTGCCACCAGCGACAGGACTACCTACGAGCAGTACTTC. It codes for CATSDRTTYEQYF. J is TRBJ2-7 and V is TRBV15; either TRBD1 or TRBD2 may supply D (6 bases each). The CDR3 spans 13 residues. V gave up 5 bases and J gave up 2 bases, with 10 bases separating them. Germline CDR1 reads LNHNV; CDR2 reads YYDKDF (reference sequence).

The chain uses TRBV14 and TRBJ1-1; D gene ambiguous. This CDR3 has 14 residues. V was pared by 3 bases and J by 6 bases, with 14 bases between. CDR1 SGHDN and CDR2 FVKESK come from the germline V gene. Here the CDR3 DNA reads TGTGCCAGCAGCCAGGATCTAACAGCACCTGAAGCTTTCTTT. It translates to CASSQDLTAPEAFF.

This chain connects TRBV27 to TRBJ2-3, with D tentatively TRBD1 (6 bases). Between the trimmed V and J ends, which lost 3 bases and 2 bases, there was a span of 18 bases. CDR1 MNHEY and CDR2 SMNVEV come from the germline V gene (reference sequence). The CDR3 runs 17 residues. In nucleotides, the CDR3 is TGTGCCAGCAGTTTTTGGGGGCGCGAGGTCTCCACAGATACGCAGTATTTT. This codes for CASSFWGREVSTDTQYF.

This chain joins TRBV27 and TRBJ2-3; TRBD1 matches 8 bases. CDR1 and CDR2 from the germline V gene are MNHEY and SMNVEV (reference sequence). Losses at the gene ends were 5 bases for V and 7 bases for J; bases not matched to a gene: 2. CDR3 length: 12 amino acids. The CDR3 DNA is TGTGCCAGCAGTCCAGGGGGCTATACGCAGTATTTT. It encodes CASSPGGYTQYF.

CDR3 coding DNA: TGTGCCAGCAGACCGATACCGGGCTCCGACTACTACGAGCAGTACTTC. It translates to CASRPIPGSDYYEQYF. The V call is TRBV27, the J call TRBJ2-7; a possible D gene is TRBD2 (5 bases). Germline V lookup: CDR1 MNHEY, CDR2 SMNVEV (reference sequence). The CDR3 extends over 16 amino acids. Trimming took 6 bases from V and 3 from J, leaving 21 bases between them.

The chain joins TRBV7-9 to TRBJ2-7; D ambiguous. The V gene's germline CDR1 is SEHNR and CDR2 FQNEAQ (reference sequence). CDR3 size: 14 residues. Trimming took off 4 bases at V and 0 bases at J, with 10 bases between the two ends. The CDR3 DNA reads as TGTGCCAGCAGCTCCAAAGAGAGCTCCTACGAGCAGTACTTC. It is translated as CASSSKESSYEQYF. Full variable domain (remainder filled in from reference TRBV7-9 and TRBJ2-7): DTGVSQNPRHKITKRGQNVTFRCDPISEHNRLYWYRQTLGQGPEFLTYFQNEAQLEKSRLLSDRFSAERPKGSFSTLEIQRTEQGDSAMYLCASSSKESSYEQYFGPGTRLTVT.

CDR3 sequence: CASSLSPTGANVLTF. The CDR3 nucleotides read TGTGCCAGCAGTTTATCCCCGACTGGGGCCAACGTCCTGACTTTC. The chain combines TRBV28 with TRBJ2-6; D not certain. V was shortened by 1 base and J by 2 bases, with 6 bases between the two germline ends. Germline loops: CDR1 MDHEN, CDR2 SYDVKM. The CDR3 runs to 15 residues.

The CDR3 is CASRVGTTGGELFF. Written as DNA, the CDR3 is TGTGCCAGTAGGGTGGGAACCACTGGCGGGGAGCTGTTTTTT. The rearrangement uses TRBV19 and TRBJ2-2; D not resolved. The germline V gene encodes CDR1 LNHDA and CDR2 SQIVND (reference sequence). Trimming cost V 6 bases and J 7 bases, with 15 bases left between them. CDR3 length: 14 residues.

The genes are TRBV13 and TRBJ1-6; 7 nucleotides agree with TRBD1. With 2 bases clipped from V and 4 bases from J, the junction kept 8 bases outside the gene matches. This CDR3 region has 17 residues. Germline CDR1 PRHDT, CDR2 FYEKMQ (reference sequence). CDR3 residues: CASSLLKGAEYNSPLHF. CDR3 nucleotides: TGTGCCAGCAGCTTACTAAAGGGGGCCGAGTATAATTCACCCCTCCACTTT.

The rearrangement joins TRBV7-3 to TRBJ2-7, with a tentative D call TRBD1 (6 bases). V lost 1 base and J 5 bases, leaving 15 bases between the germline ends. The CDR3 extends over 15 amino acids. The germline CDR1 and CDR2 sequences are SGHTA and FQGTGA. The chain's CDR3 is CASSLSPQGLNEQYF. DNA of the CDR3: TGTGCCAGCAGCTTAAGCCCCCAGGGGTTGAACGAGCAGTACTTC.

This sequence joins TRBV7-9 and TRBJ2-5; D unclear. Germline CDR1 SEHNR, CDR2 FQNEAQ (reference sequence). Trimming removed 5 bases at V and 6 bases at J, with 10 bases between. The CDR3 contains 12 residues. The CDR3 DNA sequence: TGTGCCAGCAGCCGTGGTTTCAAGACCCAGTACTTC. Translation: CASSRGFKTQYF.